This T cell receptor beta chain was recorded in a study of cytomegalovirus exposure and HLA in healthy donors. V lost 5 bases, J lost 8 bases, and 13 bases stayed unmatched. Germline V CDR1 and CDR2: SEHNR, FQNEAQ (reference sequence). CDR3 length: 15 amino acids. The PCR employed 60 Vbeta primers together with 13 Jbeta primers. Data came from immunoSEQ multiplex PCR; TCRdb stores just in-frame clones and leaves some out. This sample has roughly 120,000 clones, with approximately 80% found just once. This chain joins TRBV7-9 and TRBJ1-2; TRBD1 matches at 8 bases. The sequence derives from a man aged 25 to 45 in good health and CMV-seronegative. Material: PBMCs. The CDR3 sequence is CASSPRTGQGGGYTF. For the CDR3, the DNA is TGTGCCAGCAGCCCCCGGACAGGGCAAGGAGGAGGCTACACCTTC.